This passage covers 9 T cell receptor beta chains from one sample sequenced in a study of cytomegalovirus exposure and HLA in healthy donors. Primers: 60 Vbeta forward and 13 Jbeta reverse. Measured with immunoSEQ multiplex PCR; TCRdb has only the in-frame clones, and not every one. The sample shows some 44,000 clones, around half of them seen only once. Sequencing used PBMCs. The receptors shown here come from a human donor in good health.

CDR3 DNA sequence: TGTGCCAGCAGCGTAGCTCTGAGATATGGCTACACCTTC. Its translation is CASSVALRYGYTF. This chain joins TRBV9 and TRBJ1-2; D unclear. V lost 0 bases to trimming and J lost 5 bases, with 8 bases between them. Germline assignment: CDR1 SGDLS and CDR2 YYNGEE. This CDR3 region has 13 residues.

This clone was counted only a few times. The V and J genes are TRBV7-2 and TRBJ2-3; TRBD2 aligns across 7 bases. J was trimmed by 3 bases and V by 3 bases; bases with no gene match: 3. Germline V gives CDR1 SGHTA, CDR2 FQGNSA. The CDR3 sequence is 14 residues long. As DNA, the CDR3 is TGTGCCAGCAGCTTGCTAGCGGTGACAGATACGCAGTATTTT. It encodes CASSLLAVTDTQYF.

This clone appeared a few times. This chain joins TRBV9 and TRBJ2-7, with a possible D match to TRBD1 (5 bases). The ends were cut back, 4 bases at V and 3 bases at J, with 20 bases in the middle. This CDR3 comprises 16 residues. In germline, CDR1 is SGDLS, CDR2 YYNGEE. The CDR3 DNA sequence: TGTGCCAGCAGCCATAGGGTTGAAGGGGCCCGCTACGAGCAGTACTTC. It encodes CASSHRVEGARYEQYF.

The chain combines TRBV6-5 with TRBJ1-6, with D uncertain. The V gene lost 6 bases and the J gene lost 5 bases, with 8 bases spanning the gap. This CDR3 is built from 13 residues. Per germline, CDR1 MNHEY and CDR2 SVGAGI. This CDR3 reads CASRLSNNSPLHF. In nucleotides, the CDR3 is TGTGCCAGCAGACTTTCGAATAATTCACCCCTCCACTTT.

V is TRBV28 and J is TRBJ2-2; 7 bases agree with TRBD1. This CDR3 is 14 amino acids long. CDR1 and CDR2 from the germline V gene are MDHEN and SYDVKM. Trimming at V came to 7 bases and at J to 6 bases, leaving 8 bases not matched to a gene. CDR3 nucleotides: TGTGCCAGCATTCAAGGGGGCCACTCCGGGGAGCTGTTTTTT. This encodes CASIQGGHSGELFF.

This chain links TRBV5-5 with TRBJ1-1, with D unresolved. Germline loops: CDR1 SGHKS, CDR2 YYEKEE (reference sequence). The CDR3 consists of 13 residues. V was trimmed by 1 base and J by 5 bases, leaving 9 bases between them. CDR3 amino acids: CASSLYGETEAFF. The CDR3, as DNA: TGTGCCAGCAGCTTGTACGGGGAAACTGAAGCTTTCTTT.

The chain combines TRBV7-2 with TRBJ1-2, with 7 bases fitting TRBD1. Germline values: CDR1 SGHTA, CDR2 FQGNSA. V lost 3 bases, J lost 8 bases, and 12 bases stayed unmatched. The CDR3 consists of 15 residues. CDR3 DNA: TGTGCCAGCAGCTTGCCGGGACAGATTATGAAGGGCTACACCTTC. It specifies CASSLPGQIMKGYTF. The complete variable domain, with remaining parts taken from reference TRBV7-2 and TRBJ1-2, reads GAGVSQSPSNKVTEKGKDVELRCDPISGHTALYWYRQSLGQGLEFLIYFQGNSAPDKSGLPSDRFSAERTGGSVSTLTIQRTQQEDSAVYLCASSLPGQIMKGYTFGSGTRLTVV.

This clone was seen a handful of times. This chain uses TRBV30 with TRBJ2-5; 13 nucleotides align to TRBD2. V was clipped by 0 bases and J by 4 bases; unmatched bases: 8. Germline loops: CDR1 GTSNPN, CDR2 SVGIG (reference sequence). There are 17 residues in the CDR3. As DNA, the CDR3 is TGTGCCTGGAGTGTAAGGAGGACTAGCGGGAGCATAGAGACCCAGTACTTC. As protein: CAWSVRRTSGSIETQYF. Filled out from reference TRBV30 and TRBJ2-5, the complete variable domain reads SQTIHQWPATLVQPVGSPLSLECTVEGTSNPNLYWYRQAAGRGLQLLFYSVGIGQISSEVPQNLSASRPQDRQFILSSKKLLLSDSGFYLCAWSVRRTSGSIETQYFGPGTRLLVL.

The chain couples TRBV7-3 to TRBJ2-1, with D perhaps TRBD1 (6 bases). The CDR3 is made up of 16 amino acids. The germline V gene encodes CDR1 SGHTA and CDR2 FQGTGA. The V and J ends lost 1 base and 6 bases respectively, with 16 bases between them. In DNA form, the CDR3 reads TGTGCCAGCAGCTTAAAGGGTCCAGGGGCGATCAATGAGCAGTTCTTC. It encodes CASSLKGPGAINEQFF.